These T cell receptor beta chains were read from a single sample in a study of blood T cell repertoires in COVID-19. Assay used: immunoSEQ multiplex PCR; TCRdb lists only in-frame clones, some missing. The repertoire holds roughly 300,000 clones, with 86% as singletons. Sequencing used PBMCs or T cells enriched from blood (not recorded which). All receptors come from a man under 40 who had recovered from COVID-19. CDR3s include the opening cysteine and the closing phenylalanine or tryptophan. Each record gives: J gene, V gene, clone size, D gene, CDR3 protein, CDR3 DNA. The D gene is left open where the match is weak. Clone size is shown for a subset of rows, as once, few, many or a class of expanded clone.

>TRBJ1-1|TRBV7-6|-|-
CASSLATGELTEAFF
TGTGCCAGCAGCTTAGCAACAGGCGAGCTAACTGAAGCTTTCTTT
>TRBJ2-2|TRBV5-1|-|-
CASSFQGRVGELFF
TGCGCCAGCAGCTTCCAGGGGAGGGTCGGGGAGCTGTTTTTT
>TRBJ2-3|TRBV29-1|few|TRBD2
CSALRLAESDTQYF
TGCAGCGCGCTAAGACTAGCGGAATCAGATACGCAGTATTTT
>TRBJ2-3|TRBV27|-|TRBD2
CASSLSLAGGRDTQYF
TGTGCCAGCAGTCTGAGCCTAGCGGGAGGTAGAGATACGCAGTATTTT
>TRBJ2-7|TRBV14|-|-
CASREGRARFYEQYF
TGTGCCAGCAGAGAAGGGCGGGCCCGATTCTACGAGCAGTACTTC
>TRBJ2-1|TRBV6-4|many|TRBD2
CASSDSTSGSNEQFF
TGTGCCAGCAGTGACTCGACTAGCGGGAGCAATGAGCAGTTCTTC
>TRBJ2-7|TRBV19|-|TRBD1
CASTDRGYEQYF
TGTGCCAGTACGGACAGGGGTTACGAGCAGTACTTC
>TRBJ2-7|TRBV27|-|-
CASSLTGPAREQYF
TGTGCCAGCAGTTTGACAGGCCCCGCTAGAGAGCAGTACTTC
>TRBJ1-2|TRBV28|-|TRBD1
CASSSDRGQGGYTF
TGTGCCAGCAGTTCGGACAGGGGGCAGGGTGGCTACACCTTC
>TRBJ1-2|TRBV6-5|-|-
CASRPGGVYGYTF
TGTGCCAGCAGGCCCGGGGGGGTCTATGGCTACACCTTC
>TRBJ1-1|TRBV27|once|TRBD1
CASSLTPTGYTEAFF
TGTGCCAGCAGTTTAACCCCGACAGGGTACACTGAAGCTTTCTTT
>TRBJ2-1|TRBV7-9|-|-
CASSSTSHEQFF
TGTGCCAGCAGCTCAACTAGCCATGAGCAGTTCTTC
>TRBJ2-1|TRBV30|-|TRBD2
CAWSVLGLAGGRFF
TGTGCCTGGAGTGTACTGGGACTAGCGGGAGGGCGATTCTTC
>TRBJ2-7|TRBV18|-|TRBD2
CASSPPLAGVGEQYF
TGTGCCAGCTCACCCCCGCTAGCGGGAGTTGGCGAGCAGTACTTC
>TRBJ1-2|TRBV5-8|-|TRBD1
CASSLGDRGLYGYTF
TGTGCCAGCAGCTTGGGGGACAGGGGCCTATATGGCTACACCTTC
>TRBJ1-1|TRBV4-2|-|-
CASSQLQGNTEAFF
TGTGCCAGCAGCCAACTACAGGGGAACACTGAAGCTTTCTTT
>TRBJ1-5|TRBV13|once|TRBD1
CASSLGDRGVQPQHF
TGTGCCAGCAGCTTAGGGGACAGGGGTGTTCAGCCCCAGCATTTT
>TRBJ1-3|TRBV12-3/TRBV12-4|-|-
CASSRRGDTIYF
TGTGCCAGCAGTCGACGGGGGGACACCATATATTTT
>TRBJ1-1|TRBV30|-|-
CASSRQTNTEAFF
TGTGCCAGTTCACGACAGACGAACACTGAAGCTTTCTTT
>TRBJ2-2|TRBV6-5|-|-
CASRARDSYTGELFF
TGTGCCAGCAGGGCTCGGGACTCCTACACCGGGGAGCTGTTTTTT
>TRBJ2-3|TRBV6-5|-|TRBD1
CASRFRQGLTDTQYF
TGTGCCAGCAGGTTTAGACAGGGCCTCACAGATACGCAGTATTTT
>TRBJ1-2|TRBV28|-|-
CATSVEVNYGYTF
TGTGCCACCTCGGTGGAGGTAAACTATGGCTACACCTTC
>TRBJ2-3|TRBV5-4|-|TRBD1
CASSLGGQGTDTQYF
TGTGCCAGCAGCTTGGGGGGACAGGGTACAGATACGCAGTATTTT
>TRBJ2-1|TRBV12-3/TRBV12-4|once|-
CASSPYPLDEQFF
TGTGCCAGCAGCCCCTACCCCCTAGATGAGCAGTTCTTC
>TRBJ2-7|TRBV9|-|-
CASSVGGEVYEQYF
TGTGCCAGCAGCGTAGGGGGGGAGGTCTACGAGCAGTACTTC
>TRBJ2-1|TRBV24-1|-|TRBD1
CATSELDRGRGYNEQFF
TGTGCCACCAGTGAACTCGACAGGGGGCGAGGGTACAATGAGCAGTTCTTC
>TRBJ1-3|TRBV3-1/TRBV3-2|-|-
CASSSSGDTIYF
TGTGCCAGCAGCTCGTCAGGGGACACCATATATTTT
>TRBJ1-1|TRBV30|once|-
CAWSFEANTEAFF
TGTGCCTGGAGTTTCGAAGCAAACACTGAAGCTTTCTTT
>TRBJ1-1|TRBV18|few|-
CASTTKGAPAFF
TGTGCCAGCACCACCAAAGGGGCACCGGCTTTCTTT
>TRBJ2-1|TRBV24-1|few|-
CATSAEGGGSYNEQFF
TGTGCCACCAGTGCCGAAGGGGGTGGTTCCTACAATGAGCAGTTCTTC
>TRBJ2-7|TRBV7-9|once|-
CASSLALHEQYF
TGTGCCAGCAGCTTAGCGCTACACGAGCAGTACTTC
>TRBJ1-4|TRBV27|-|TRBD1
CASSLLLGQGAREKLFF
TGTGCCAGCAGTTTACTACTAGGACAGGGGGCACGGGAAAAACTGTTTTTT
>TRBJ2-1|TRBV5-4|-|TRBD2
CASRLAGGPSDNEQFF
TGTGCCAGCAGGCTAGCGGGGGGCCCCAGTGACAATGAGCAGTTCTTC
>TRBJ2-6|TRBV19|-|-
CASSISFFEIGANVLTF
TGTGCCAGTAGTATCTCCTTTTTCGAGATCGGGGCCAACGTCCTGACTTTC
>TRBJ1-5|TRBV5-6|-|-
CASSLGEGWGQPQHF
TGTGCCAGCAGCTTGGGGGAGGGCTGGGGTCAGCCCCAGCATTTT
>TRBJ1-2|TRBV15|-|-
CATSDGVGGRVYGYTF
TGTGCCACCAGCGACGGGGTGGGGGGTCGCGTTTATGGCTACACCTTC
>TRBJ2-1|TRBV9|-|TRBD2
CASSPRLAGDEQFF
TGTGCCAGCAGCCCTCGACTAGCGGGGGATGAGCAGTTCTTC
>TRBJ1-1|TRBV6-5|-|-
CASPGDFVTEAFF
TGTGCCAGCCCGGGGGACTTCGTCACTGAAGCTTTCTTT
>TRBJ2-1|TRBV5-1|few|TRBD2
CASSITGTSVRSYNEQFF
TGCGCCAGCAGCATAACCGGGACTAGCGTACGCTCCTACAATGAGCAGTTCTTC
>TRBJ2-7|TRBV6-5|-|-
CASTTFGTAYEQYF
TGTGCCAGCACTACTTTTGGTACAGCCTACGAGCAGTACTTC
>TRBJ1-1|TRBV19|-|TRBD1
CASSFRTGGTEAFF
TGTGCCAGTAGTTTCCGGACAGGGGGGACTGAAGCTTTCTTT
>TRBJ2-2|TRBV5-1|-|TRBD1
CASSSGDPGTGVFF
TGCGCCAGCAGCTCCGGAGATCCCGGGACAGGGGTGTTTTTT
>TRBJ2-1|TRBV9|-|-
CASSVLGFPEQFF
TGTGCCAGCAGCGTACTAGGATTCCCTGAGCAGTTCTTC
>TRBJ1-4|TRBV2|-|-
CASSPRTALTLFF
TGTGCCAGCAGTCCCCGGACAGCCCTTACATTGTTTTTT
>TRBJ1-2|TRBV18|-|-
CASSTSGGGYTF
TGTGCCAGCTCAACATCGGGAGGGGGCTACACCTTC
>TRBJ2-5|TRBV11-3|-|TRBD2
CASSYIAGVYETQYF
TGTGCCAGCAGCTATATAGCGGGAGTTTACGAGACCCAGTACTTC
>TRBJ1-1|TRBV6-4|-|-
CASSEDRRANTEAFF
TGTGCCAGCAGTGAAGATCGCAGGGCGAACACTGAAGCTTTCTTT
>TRBJ1-1|TRBV6-5|-|-
CASRPRKNTEAFF
TGTGCCAGCAGACCCAGAAAGAACACTGAAGCTTTCTTT
>TRBJ2-7|TRBV5-1|few|TRBD1
CASSYGQGVSYEQYF
TGCGCCAGCAGCTACGGACAGGGGGTTTCCTACGAGCAGTACTTC
>TRBJ1-6|TRBV25-1|-|-
CATFPGLLNSPLHF
TGTGCCACCTTCCCGGGACTACTTAATTCACCCCTCCACTTT